Following are 31 T cell receptor beta chains from one sample sequenced in a study of vaccination and CD4 T cells after COVID-19. Antigen specificity for these receptors is unknown. Regarding treatment: approximately nine-day PBMC culture with coronavirus spike peptide pools or control peptides (ViraFEST assay). The Oncomine TCR Beta short-read assay sequenced DNA from cultured CD4+ T cells. One entry per CDR3 protein, called by TCRdb with MiXCR from the PCR reads. Seen here are some 4,000 distinct CDR3 sequences, around 65% observed once, and the top ten hold around 30%. The sample taken for sequencing was CD4+ T cells from blood, cultured in vitro. The source is a human donor who had recovered from COVID-19.

The chain combines TRBV20-1 with TRBJ1-2; no firm D call. The germline V and J ends were trimmed by 3 bases and 3 bases, with 8 bases remaining between them. CDR1 and CDR2 from the germline V gene are DFQATT and SNEGSKA (reference sequence). The CDR3 loop spans 12 amino acids. CDR3 amino acids: CSARDAYYGYTF. The CDR3 DNA reads as TGCAGTGCTAGGGATGCGTACTATGGCTACACCTTC.

As regards this clonotype: A junction boundary mismatches the germline segment, possibly from a read error. The chain couples TRBV20-1 to TRBJ1-2, with 7 bases that match TRBD1. Germline CDR1 reads DFQATT; CDR2 reads SNEGSKA (reference sequence). This CDR3 has 15 residues. The CDR3 sequence: CSADSGQLANYGYSF. DNA for the CDR3: TGCAGTGCTGACTCGGGACAGTTAGCTAACTATGGCTACAGCTTC.

This chain links TRBV20-1 with TRBJ1-1; D remains unclear. The V gene's germline CDR1 is DFQATT and CDR2 SNEGSKA (reference sequence). The CDR3 runs 15 residues. Trimming took 4 bases from V and 0 from J, leaving 15 bases between them. The CDR3 DNA reads TGCAGTGCTAATGACGAGGCGGGAATGAACACTGAAGCTTTCTTT. Residues: CSANDEAGMNTEAFF.

This clonotype occurred a few times. V usage is TRBV27 and J usage is TRBJ1-6; tentatively, D is TRBD1 (5 bases). V was clipped by 5 bases and J by 7 bases, with 12 bases between them. Germline V lookup: CDR1 MNHEY, CDR2 SMNVEV (reference sequence). CDR3 length equals 14 residues. In nucleotides, the CDR3 is TGTGCCAGCAGTCCAGACAGCCCAAATTCACCCCTCCACTTT. This encodes CASSPDSPNSPLHF.

V and J are TRBV3-1 and TRBJ2-5; D remains ambiguous. Trimming stripped 4 bases from V and 7 bases from J, with 7 bases between. Per germline, CDR1 LGHDT and CDR2 YNNKEL (reference sequence). CDR3 length: 11 amino acids. The chain's CDR3 is CASSPRGTQYF. The CDR3, as DNA: TGTGCCAGCAGCCCTCGTGGGACCCAGTACTTC.

The V and J genes are TRBV6-1 and TRBJ1-1, with D possibly TRBD1 on 5 matching bases. Per the germline V gene, CDR1 is MNHNS and CDR2 is SASEGT. Trimming cost V 6 bases and J 4 bases, with 12 bases left between them. This CDR3 is built from 13 residues. CDR3 residues: CASRKTGGTEAFF. The CDR3, as DNA: TGTGCCAGCAGGAAAACCGGGGGCACTGAAGCTTTCTTT.

The V and J genes are TRBV7-6 and TRBJ2-5; D may match TRBD1 or TRBD2 (6 bases each). CDR3 length: 16 amino acids. From germline, CDR1 is SGHVS and CDR2 FNYEAQ. Trimming stripped 5 bases from V and 5 bases from J, with 21 bases between. As DNA, the CDR3 is TGTGCCAGCAGCCCGCGGGTCGGGGGCCACGGGGAGACCCAGTACTTC. It translates to CASSPRVGGHGETQYF.

The chain couples TRBV19 to TRBJ1-2, with D uncertain. Germline-derived CDR1 and CDR2 are LNHDA and SQIVND (reference sequence). CDR3 length equals 12 residues. The V end lost 3 bases, the J end lost 5 bases, and 7 bases lay between the germline ends. This chain's CDR3 is CASSIVGYGYTF. The CDR3 DNA sequence: TGTGCCAGTAGTATCGTAGGGTATGGCTACACCTTC.

This clonotype appeared a single time. V is TRBV27 and J is TRBJ1-2; TRBD1 matches at 9 bases. The CDR3 covers 14 residues. V lost 4 bases to trimming and J lost 6 bases; unmatched junction nucleotides: 6. From germline, CDR1 is MNHEY and CDR2 SMNVEV (reference sequence). The chain's CDR3 is CASSYGQGRHGYTF. In DNA form, the CDR3 reads TGTGCCAGCAGTTATGGACAGGGGCGCCATGGCTACACCTTC.

Only a few counts were recorded for this clonotype. The rearrangement uses TRBV7-9 and TRBJ2-1; no firm D call. The CDR3 has 15 residues. Trimming removed 2 bases from V and 0 bases from J, with 8 bases in between. Germline lookup yields CDR1 SEHNR and CDR2 FQNEAQ (reference sequence). CDR3 region: CASSLRAVSYNEQFF. The CDR3 DNA reads TGTGCCAGCAGCTTAAGGGCCGTCTCCTACAATGAGCAGTTCTTC.

The rearrangement uses TRBV10-3 and TRBJ2-4; the match to TRBD2 covers 9 bases. J lost 6 bases, V lost 3 bases, and 3 bases had no gene match. The CDR3 contains 14 residues. Looked up from germline, CDR1 is ENHRY and CDR2 is SYGVKD. CDR3 sequence: CAISDGSGGNIQYF. In DNA form, the CDR3 reads TGTGCCATCAGTGACGGTAGCGGGGGAAACATTCAGTACTTC.

This rearrangement joins TRBV20-1 to TRBJ2-3, with D perhaps TRBD2 (6 bases). The CDR3 has 13 residues. Trimming stripped 2 bases from V and 4 bases from J, with 10 bases between. Germline V lookup: CDR1 DFQATT, CDR2 SNEGSKA (reference sequence). CDR3: CSARRDFPDTQYF. In nucleotides, the CDR3 is TGCAGTGCTAGACGGGACTTCCCAGATACGCAGTATTTT.

By sample share, this clonotype is large. J is TRBJ2-7 and V is TRBV6-1; 11 bases match TRBD1. CDR1 MNHNS and CDR2 SASEGT come from the germline V gene. Losses at the gene ends were 5 bases for V and 6 bases for J; bases not matched to a gene: 6. The CDR3 covers 14 residues. The CDR3 DNA reads as TGTGCCAGCAGTACCGGACAGGGGGCGGGCGAGCAGTACTTC. Encoded protein: CASSTGQGAGEQYF.

This chain links TRBV10-3 with TRBJ2-1; D remains ambiguous. CDR3 length: 15 amino acids. Germline V gene sequence: CDR1 ENHRY, CDR2 SYGVKD. V dropped 4 bases and J dropped 3 bases, with 13 bases sitting between them. CDR3 in DNA: TGTGCCATCAGTGGGAGCGAGACAATCTACAATGAGCAGTTCTTC. It yields the protein CAISGSETIYNEQFF.

This clonotype was detected only a few times. The chain recombines TRBV20-1 with TRBJ1-6, with 7 bases that match TRBD1. Looked up from germline, CDR1 is DFQATT and CDR2 is SNEGSKA (reference sequence). CDR3 length: 16 amino acids. V dropped 2 bases and J dropped 0; count of bases not matched to a gene: 4. The chain's CDR3 is CSARSGQPSYNSPLHF. The CDR3 DNA sequence: TGCAGTGCTAGATCGGGACAGCCCTCCTATAATTCACCCCTCCACTTT.

The J gene is TRBJ1-6, the V gene TRBV4-1; D unresolved. CDR3 length: 15 residues. Per germline, CDR1 MGHRA and CDR2 YSYEKL. With 4 bases removed from V and 10 bases from J, the gap between germline ends came to 17 bases. The CDR3 here is CASSPLQVGGSPLHF. The CDR3 coding sequence is TGCGCCAGCAGCCCGCTTCAGGTGGGAGGGTCACCCCTCCACTTT.

The chain carries TRBV7-9 and TRBJ1-2, with TRBD1 matching over 10 bases. Germline V lookup: CDR1 SEHNR, CDR2 FQNEAQ (reference sequence). Trimming removed 6 bases from V and 0 bases from J; junction bases left unmatched: 10. The CDR3 consists of 17 residues. The CDR3 loop reads CASRVWGQGIANYGYTF. The CDR3 nucleotides are TGTGCCAGCAGGGTGTGGGGACAGGGGATAGCTAACTATGGCTACACCTTC.

Notes on this clonotype: Being one base from a much bigger clone, this may be a read error. The chain links TRBV10-3 to TRBJ2-7; 7 nucleotides match TRBD1. Germline lookup yields CDR1 ENHRY and CDR2 SYGVKD. V trimming: 8 bases; J trimming: 4 bases; junction bases outside the gene matches: 8. This CDR3 has 13 amino acids. CDR3 sequence reads: CAISTGSDYEQYF. The DNA for the CDR3 is TGTGCCATCTCGACAGGGAGCGATTACGAGCAGTACTTC.

V gene TRBV4-2 combines with J gene TRBJ2-7; 7 bases map to TRBD1. CDR3 length: 14 amino acids. After removal of 4 bases from V and 6 bases from J, the junction contained 9 bases not matched to a gene. Germline V gene sequence: CDR1 LGHNA, CDR2 YNFKEQ. The CDR3 nucleotides read TGTGCCAGCAGCCTGAGTGAGGGGGCGGGCGAGCAGTACTTC. As protein: CASSLSEGAGEQYF.

This clonotype was seen once. This chain uses TRBV6-1 with TRBJ2-1, with D unclear. The CDR3 totals 11 residues. Germline V gene sequence: CDR1 MNHNS, CDR2 SASEGT. V lost 2 bases and J 10 bases, leaving 6 bases between the germline ends. The CDR3 region is CASSEFLEQFF. The CDR3 DNA is TGTGCCAGCAGTGAATTCCTCGAGCAGTTCTTC.

The chain recombines TRBV27 with TRBJ1-2, with D perhaps TRBD1 (6 bases). CDR3 length: 15 amino acids. Per the germline V gene, CDR1 is MNHEY and CDR2 is SMNVEV (reference sequence). V lost 6 bases to trimming and J lost 7 bases, with 21 bases between them. Here the CDR3 reads CASRTGQPGGGGYTF. The CDR3, as DNA: TGTGCCAGCAGAACAGGACAGCCCGGGGGGGGTGGCTACACCTTC.

The CDR3 sequence: CSAPYSGGTYEQYF. In DNA, the CDR3 is TGCAGTGCTCCTTATAGCGGGGGGACCTACGAGCAGTACTTC. The V gene is TRBV20-1, the J gene TRBJ2-7, with 10 bases fitting TRBD2. The CDR3 extends over 14 amino acids. CDR1 is DFQATT and CDR2 is SNEGSKA in the germline V gene (reference sequence). After removal of 5 bases from V and 2 bases from J, the junction contained 6 bases not matched to a gene.

The table lists this clonotype with a few counts. The chain uses TRBV5-4 and TRBJ1-2; a weak D match, TRBD1 (5 bases). Trimming cost V 4 bases and J 4 bases, with 8 bases left between them. This CDR3 contains 12 residues. Germline V gives CDR1 SGHNT, CDR2 YYREEE (reference sequence). Here the CDR3 reads CASSPGPYGYTF. The CDR3 DNA reads as TGTGCCAGCAGCCCGGGACCCTATGGCTACACCTTC.

The CDR3 loop reads CASRKGQLGTEAFF. The CDR3 coding sequence is TGTGCCAGCAGAAAGGGACAGCTGGGGACTGAAGCTTTCTTT. V gene TRBV7-9 combines with J gene TRBJ1-1, with TRBD1 identical over 7 bases. The CDR3 has 14 residues. The trim removed 6 bases at V and 5 bases at J, leaving 9 bases unmatched. Germline V gene data show CDR1 as SEHNR and CDR2 as FQNEAQ (reference sequence). The full variable domain, completed using reference TRBV7-9 and TRBJ1-1, is DTGVSQNPRHKITKRGQNVTFRCDPISEHNRLYWYRQTLGQGPEFLTYFQNEAQLEKSRLLSDRFSAERPKGSFSTLEIQRTEQGDSAMYLCASRKGQLGTEAFFGQGTRLTVV.

This clonotype counts as medium-sized (0.01 to 0.1%). The V and J genes are TRBV30 and TRBJ1-2; weak D call: TRBD1 (6 bases). This CDR3 spans 14 amino acids. Germline CDR1 GTSNPN, CDR2 SVGIG (reference sequence). With 0 bases removed from V and 4 bases from J, the gap between germline ends came to 12 bases. CDR3 residues: CAWSVRGQPYGYTF. CDR3 nucleotides: TGTGCCTGGAGTGTCCGGGGGCAACCCTATGGCTACACCTTC.

The J gene is TRBJ1-2, the V gene TRBV6-1; no firm D call. CDR1 is MNHNS and CDR2 is SASEGT in the germline V gene. This CDR3 comprises 13 residues. The V and J ends lost 1 base and 4 bases respectively, with 7 bases between them. Here the CDR3 reads CASSEDSSYGYTF. The CDR3 DNA sequence: TGTGCCAGCAGTGAAGACAGTTCCTATGGCTACACCTTC.

CDR3 in DNA: TGTGCCACCAGCAGTGATCTCGGCGGTCAGCCCCAGCATTTT. Protein product: CATSSDLGGQPQHF. This chain connects TRBV15 to TRBJ1-5, with D hard to call. Trimming cost V 3 bases and J 6 bases, with 12 bases left between them. CDR1 is LNHNV, CDR2 YYDKDF, per germline (reference sequence). The CDR3 contains 14 residues.

This clonotype was seen a few times. V usage is TRBV15 and J usage is TRBJ1-1; D is unresolved. Germline values: CDR1 LNHNV, CDR2 YYDKDF (reference sequence). The ends were cut back, 0 bases at V and 4 bases at J, with 3 bases in the middle. The CDR3 has 12 residues. This CDR3 is CATSREATEAFF. The CDR3 coding sequence is TGTGCCACCAGCAGAGAAGCCACTGAAGCTTTCTTT.

V is TRBV27 and J is TRBJ1-2; D not certain. Germline V CDR1 and CDR2: MNHEY, SMNVEV (reference sequence). This CDR3 comprises 13 residues. V shed 6 bases and J shed 0 bases, with 8 bases lying between them. The CDR3 nucleotides are TGTGCCAGCAGGCGTACTTCTAACTATGGCTACACCTTC. Translated, it gives CASRRTSNYGYTF.

This clonotype is a singleton in its sample. The V and J genes are TRBV6-1 and TRBJ1-2, with no clear D. Between the trimmed V and J ends, which lost 8 bases and 6 bases, there was a span of 10 bases. Germline values: CDR1 MNHNS, CDR2 SASEGT. The CDR3 length is 11 residues. The CDR3 DNA sequence: TGTGCCAGCCGACACGACGATGGCTACACCTTC. It codes for CASRHDDGYTF.

The V call is TRBV20-1, the J call TRBJ1-2; D gene unclear. The V gene's germline CDR1 is DFQATT and CDR2 SNEGSKA (reference sequence). This CDR3 contains 13 residues. Trimming removed 0 bases at V and 4 bases at J, with 9 bases between. The CDR3 coding sequence is TGCAGTGCTAGAGACCTAGAAGGCTATGGCTACACCTTC. Its translation is CSARDLEGYGYTF.